This is a list of T cell receptor beta chains from one sample in a study of vaccination and CD4 T cells after COVID-19. TCRdb ran MiXCR on the PCR reads and lists one entry per CDR3 protein. The sample lists approximately 19,000 distinct CDR3 sequences, around 43% occurring once. Their antigens are not known. The source material was CD4+ T cells from blood, cultured in vitro. All receptors derive from a human donor who had recovered from COVID-19. Each CDR3 is given with its conserved first and last residue. The D gene is left open where the match is weak. Size is stated for part of the rows, as once, few or many counts, or as a class when the clone is expanded.

>TRBJ1-5|16|TRBD1|TRBV10-3|.
TGTGCCATCAGTGGAGACCCGGGACAGCTCAATCAGCCCCAGCATTTT
CAISGDPGQLNQPQHF
>TRBJ2-5|13|.|TRBV25-1|.
TGTGCCAGCAGTGTTACAGGGCGTGAGACCCAGTACTTC
CASSVTGRETQYF
>TRBJ2-6|17|.|TRBV20-1|few
TGCAGTGCTAGAGACCCCGACGGGGGATCTGGGGCCAACGTCCTGACTTTC
CSARDPDGGSGANVLTF
>TRBJ2-2|15|TRBD1|TRBV6-4|.
TGTGCCAGCAGACACAGGGGCCCGAACACCGGGGAGCTGTTTTTT
CASRHRGPNTGELFF
>TRBJ2-5|17|TRBD2|TRBV6-5|.
TGTGCCAGCAGTTACTCGAAGGGACTAGCGGGATCGGAGACCCAGTACTTC
CASSYSKGLAGSETQYF
>TRBJ2-5|14|.|TRBV5-1|few
TGCGCCAGCAGCTTGACCGGGGAACAGGAGACCCAGTACTTC
CASSLTGEQETQYF
>TRBJ1-4|14|.|TRBV2|.
TGTGCCAGCGGCTCAACCGGGGCTAATGAAAAACTGTTTTTT
CASGSTGANEKLFF
>TRBJ1-5|14|.|TRBV6-1|.
TGTGCCAGCAGTCCCAGCACTAGCAATCAGCCCCAGCATTTT
CASSPSTSNQPQHF
>TRBJ1-1|15|TRBD1|TRBV11-2|.
TGTGCCAGCAGCTTAGTCGCAGGGGGGAACACTGAAGCTTTCTTT
CASSLVAGGNTEAFF
>TRBJ2-2|13|TRBD2|TRBV20-1|few
TGCAGTGCTAACAAGCGGGGCACCGGGGAGCTGTTTTTT
CSANKRGTGELFF
>TRBJ2-2|14|TRBD1|TRBV6-1|.
TGTGCCAGCGGGGACAGGGGACGGACCGGGGAGCTGTTTTTT
CASGDRGRTGELFF
>TRBJ1-2|13|.|TRBV6-5|.
TGTGCCAGCAGTTACGGCCTTAGCTATGGCTACACCTTC
CASSYGLSYGYTF
>TRBJ2-7|16|TRBD2|TRBV6-2/TRBV6-3|few
TGTGCCAGCAGTTACTATTCGGGACTAGCGGTATACGAGCAGTACTTC
CASSYYSGLAVYEQYF
>TRBJ2-1|15|.|TRBV20-1|.
TGCAGTGCCATCGGGACTTTGCTCTCCTACAATGAGCAGTTCTTC
CSAIGTLLSYNEQFF
>TRBJ1-1|15|.|TRBV27|.
TGTGCCAGCAGTTTGGTGGGGACGGTAGGCACTGAAGCTTTCTTT
CASSLVGTVGTEAFF
>TRBJ1-5|15|.|TRBV5-1|.
TGCGCCAGCAGCACAAAGACAGGACACAATCAGCCCCAGCATTTT
CASSTKTGHNQPQHF
>TRBJ2-2|15|.|TRBV6-1|.
TGTGCCAGCAGCGAAAAGGGGGGTAGGGCCGGGGAGCTGTTTTTT
CASSEKGGRAGELFF
>TRBJ2-3|16|.|TRBV11-2|few
TGTGCCAGCAGCTTAGAGGGGGGCGGGGTGACAGATACGCAGTATTTT
CASSLEGGGVTDTQYF
>TRBJ2-3|12|.|TRBV27|.
TGTGCCAGCAGTGGAGGGACCCCATCGCAGTATTTT
CASSGGTPSQYF
>TRBJ2-1|19|TRBD1|TRBV20-1|few
TGCAGTGCTGACCGTAAGGGGGCCTCCCCCCTGGGCCCTTACAATGAGCAGTTCTTC
CSADRKGASPLGPYNEQFF
>TRBJ1-1|13|.|TRBV2|.
TGTGCCAGCTCGTGGGGGCGGAACACTGAAGCTTTCTTT
CASSWGRNTEAFF
>TRBJ2-1|17|TRBD2|TRBV4-1|.
TGCGCCAGCAGCCCTCGAGTAGCGGGGGGGTTTTACAATGAGCAGTTCTTC
CASSPRVAGGFYNEQFF
>TRBJ1-2|13|.|TRBV2|.
TGTGCCAGTACGGGACTCCTTAACTATGGCTACACCTTC
CASTGLLNYGYTF
>TRBJ2-2|15|.|TRBV11-3|few
TGTGCCAGCAGCTCTTGGACCGGGAACACCGGGGAGCTGTTTTTT
CASSSWTGNTGELFF
>TRBJ2-3|15|.|TRBV25-1|few
TGTGCCAGCAGCCTCAGGCCCTTCTCAACAGATACGCAGTATTTT
CASSLRPFSTDTQYF
>TRBJ1-1|11|.|TRBV20-1|.
TGCAGTGCTAGTGCGAACACTGAAGCTTTCTTT
CSASANTEAFF
>TRBJ2-7|11|.|TRBV21-1|.
TGTGCCAGCAGCAATGTTCACGAGCAGTACTTC
CASSNVHEQYF
>TRBJ2-1|15|TRBD2|TRBV5-1|few
TGCGCCAGCAGCTTGACTAGCGGGAGGCCCAATGAGCAGTTCTTC
CASSLTSGRPNEQFF
>TRBJ2-1|17|TRBD2|TRBV28|.
TGTGCCAGCAGTTTATCCTTACTGCGGGGGGGGATCAATGAGCAGTTCTTC
CASSLSLLRGGINEQFF
>TRBJ2-4|20|.|TRBV4-1|once
TGCGCCAGCAGTCGCCCCGGCCTGGGCTCGAATCAGATGGACAAAAACATTCAGTACTTC
CASSRPGLGSNQMDKNIQYF
>TRBJ2-7|15|TRBD2|TRBV20-1|.
TGCAGTGCTAGACCCCCCTTAGCGGGACTCTACGAGCAGTACTTC
CSARPPLAGLYEQYF
>TRBJ2-5|14|.|TRBV5-1|.
TGCGCCAGCAGCTCTGCCCCCCTCCAAGAGACCCAGTACTTC
CASSSAPLQETQYF
>TRBJ2-5|14|.|TRBV4-2|.
TGTGCCAGCAGCCAAGGTACTAGCCGGGAGACCCAGTACTTC
CASSQGTSRETQYF
>TRBJ1-1|14|.|TRBV11-3|few
TGTGCCAGCAGCTTATCAGGGACTAACACTGAAGCTTTCTTT
CASSLSGTNTEAFF
>TRBJ2-7|14|.|TRBV19|.
TGTGCCAGTAGCCCGCGAGGCCCCCCCTACGAGCAGTACTTC
CASSPRGPPYEQYF
>TRBJ2-7|12|.|TRBV20-1|few
TGCAGTGCTAGCCCAAAAGCGGGCGAGCAGTACTTC
CSASPKAGEQYF
>TRBJ2-7|15|TRBD1|TRBV7-9|.
TGTGCCAGCAGCTCCGGGACAGGGATTTCCTACGAGCAGTACTTC
CASSSGTGISYEQYF
>TRBJ2-3|14|.|TRBV6-2/TRBV6-3|.
TGTGCCAGCAGTTACTACTGGGGAAAAGATACGCAGTATTTT
CASSYYWGKDTQYF
>TRBJ1-5|16|.|TRBV28|.
TGTGCCACCTCCACCCCCGGGGGAGGTGTGGGGCAGCCCCAGCATTTT
CATSTPGGGVGQPQHF
>TRBJ2-3|16|.|TRBV20-1|few
TGCAGTGCTAGAGCCACCCAGGGCATGTGGACAGATACGCAGTATTTT
CSARATQGMWTDTQYF
>TRBJ1-1|14|.|TRBV30|.
TGTGCCTGGAGCCCCAGCGGGGGACGAACTGAAGCTTTCTTT
CAWSPSGGRTEAFF
>TRBJ1-2|13|TRBD1|TRBV19|.
TGTGCCAGTAGTAGGGACAGATACTATGGCTACACCTTC
CASSRDRYYGYTF